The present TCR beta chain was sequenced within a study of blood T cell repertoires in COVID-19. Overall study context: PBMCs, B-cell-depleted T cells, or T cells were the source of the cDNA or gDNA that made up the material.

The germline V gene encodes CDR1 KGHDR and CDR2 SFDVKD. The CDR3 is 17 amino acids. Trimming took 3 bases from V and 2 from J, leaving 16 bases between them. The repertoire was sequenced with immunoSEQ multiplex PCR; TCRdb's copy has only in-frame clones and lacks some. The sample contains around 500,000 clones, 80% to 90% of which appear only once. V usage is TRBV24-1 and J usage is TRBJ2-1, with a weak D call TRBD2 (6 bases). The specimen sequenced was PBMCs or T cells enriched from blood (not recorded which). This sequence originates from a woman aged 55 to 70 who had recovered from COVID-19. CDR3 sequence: CATSDPQRRGAYNEQFF. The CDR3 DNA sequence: TGTGCCACCAGTGATCCCCAGCGGCGGGGTGCCTACAATGAGCAGTTCTTC.